This paragraph covers one T cell receptor beta chain sequence. This sample was included in a study of blood T cell repertoires in COVID-19. Study overall: COVID-19 samples collected from the United States, Italy and Spain covered acute and convalescent phases. PBMCs, B-cell-depleted T cells, or T cells were the source of the cDNA or gDNA that made up the material.

This CDR3 contains 15 residues. V was clipped by 1 base and J by 4 bases; unmatched bases: 3. The germline gives CDR1 LGHNA, CDR2 YNFKEQ. In the authors' methods: Using reference gene primer amplification, nucleated cell counts were estimated. Sequencing was performed with immunoSEQ multiplex PCR; in TCRdb, only in-frame clones are kept and a portion is missing. That table is the source of V, J and clone size, and D and trimming were worked out from the DNA. The sample lists about 250,000 clones; approximately 86% were seen once. The sample taken for sequencing was peripheral blood. This receptor was obtained from a man aged 80 or over with acute or convalescent COVID-19. J is TRBJ2-7 and V is TRBV4-2, with 11 bases fitting TRBD2. In nucleotides, the CDR3 is TGTGCCAGCAGCCAAGCGGGACTAGCGGCATACGAGCAGTACTTC. Its translation: CASSQAGLAAYEQYF.